A single sample gave rise to the 25 T cell receptor beta chains below, sequenced in a study of tumor-infiltrating lymphocytes in primary liver carcinoma. Germline DNA was also extracted, and blood RNA derived from unsorted whole blood. The authors made TCR beta cDNA from around 500 ng total RNA with a constant-region primer. Slightly modified ARM-PCR, run as three nested multiplex PCR rounds, produced the TCR beta libraries. Primers for the first two PCR rounds were TRBV1-TRBV30 forward primers and a C-beta reverse primer (about 9 cycles per round). TCRdb re-called the multiplex PCR reads with MiXCR, one entry per CDR3 protein. The profile covers approximately 320,000 distinct CDR3 sequences, with approximately 54% appearing a single time and around 15% taken by the ten largest. Material: peripheral blood. The receptors derive from a woman aged 25 to 39 with primary liver carcinoma and hepatitis B virus infection.

This clonotype was seen a single time. This may be a read error, as it is one base from a much larger clone. The J gene is TRBJ2-7, the V gene TRBV6-2 or TRBV6-3; unclear D gene. The CDR3 consists of 11 residues. Germline V gives CDR1 MNHEY, CDR2 SVGEGT. DNA of the CDR3: TGTGCCAGCAGCCGCTACTACGGGCAGTACTTC. Translating gives CASSRYYGQYF.

The gene calls are TRBV6-6 and TRBJ2-1, with TRBD2 identical over 13 bases. The CDR3 contains 17 residues. J lost 7 bases, V lost 5 bases, and 11 bases had no gene match. The germline V gene encodes CDR1 MNHNY and CDR2 SVGAGI (reference sequence). The CDR3 nucleotides read TGTGCCAGCAGTCCCCGGACTAGCGGGAGTCGAGTGAATGAGCAGTTCTTC. It yields the protein CASSPRTSGSRVNEQFF.

This clonotype was observed a few times. This may be a read error, as it is one base from a much larger clone. The chain employs TRBV11-2 and TRBJ2-1, with 8 bases identical to TRBD2. The germline gives CDR1 SGHAT, CDR2 FQNNGV. The CDR3 is 19 residues long. The CDR3 region has the DNA TGTGCCAGCAGCCATCCAACCAGCGGGAGCGATAGCTCCTACAATGGGCAGTTCTTC. It is translated as CASSHPTSGSDSSYNGQFF.

With respect to this clonotype: A read error is possible here, since a much larger clone lies one base away. The conserved phenylalanine or tryptophan normally closing the CDR3 is absent here, so this likely arose from a read error. The V and J genes are TRBV6-1 and TRBJ2-4; weak D call: TRBD2 (5 bases). V lost 3 bases and J 3 bases, leaving 12 bases between the germline ends. CDR3 length: 15 amino acids. The germline CDR1 and CDR2 sequences are MNHNS and SASEGT. The DNA for the CDR3 is TGTGCCAGCAGTGATCGGGGTTTAGGCAAAAACATTCAGTACTTA. Protein: CASSDRGLGKNIQYL.

On this clonotype: One end of the junction varies from germline; a read error may be responsible. The V and J genes are TRBV6-2 or TRBV6-3 and TRBJ2-3; 11 positions match TRBD2. Per germline, CDR1 MNHEY and CDR2 SVGEGT. The CDR3 covers 14 residues. Here the CDR3 DNA reads TGTACCAGCAGACTAGCGGGATTGGGTAATACGCAGTATTTT. This encodes CTSRLAGLGNTQYF.

This clonotype was detected many times. J is TRBJ2-1 and V is TRBV11-2, with TRBD2 as a possible D gene (7 bases). Trimming left V 3 bases short and J 6 bases short, with 21 bases between. Germline CDR1 reads SGHAT; CDR2 reads FQNNGV. The CDR3 totals 17 residues. The CDR3, as DNA: TGTGCCAGCAGCTTCCTGGGGGGGGGGCTACGGTCCAATGAGCAGTTCTTC. This translates into CASSFLGGGLRSNEQFF.

On this clonotype itself: Given a much more abundant clone one base away, this may be a read error. The genes are TRBV12-3 or TRBV12-4 and TRBJ1-2; TRBD1 aligns across 9 bases. The CDR3 contains 15 residues. J lost 8 bases, V lost 5 bases, and 12 bases had no gene match. In DNA form, the CDR3 reads TGTGCCAGCAGTGTCCCGGGACAGGGAAGGGGAGGCTACACCTTC. It yields the protein CASSVPGQGRGGYTF.

V gene TRBV5-6 combines with J gene TRBJ1-6; a weak D match, TRBD1 (6 bases). The CDR3 spans 17 residues. Per the germline V gene, CDR1 is SGHDT and CDR2 is YYEEEE. V was trimmed by 3 bases and J by 9 bases, leaving 22 bases between them. CDR3 region: CASSSVKESHRVSPLHF. Written as DNA, the CDR3 is TGTGCCAGCAGCTCAGTAAAGGAATCTCACAGGGTTTCACCCCTCCACTTT.

Details on this clonotype: A read error may produce the germline difference seen at one junction end. The chain joins TRBV11-2 to TRBJ2-7; D remains unclear. This CDR3 spans 14 amino acids. The germline V gene has CDR1 SGHAT and CDR2 FQNNGV. Here the CDR3 DNA reads TGTGCCAGCAGCTTCGGTGGGCCGGCCTACAAGCAGTACTTC. It encodes CASSFGGPAYKQYF.

To note about this clonotype: This clone may be a read error of a much larger clone one base away. This chain uses TRBV10-3 with TRBJ2-7, with a tentative D call TRBD1 (6 bases). CDR1 is ENHRY and CDR2 is SYGVKD in the germline V gene. The CDR3 is 15 residues long. Written as DNA, the CDR3 is TGTGCCGTCAGTGAACAGGGTTGGAGTTTTTACGAGCAGTACTTC. This codes for CAVSEQGWSFYEQYF.

About this clonotype itself: A much more abundant neighbour one base away suggests this may be a read error. The chain joins TRBV29-1 to TRBJ2-3, with D tentatively TRBD2 (6 bases). Trimming took 3 bases from V and 4 from J, leaving 11 bases between them. The CDR3 extends over 13 amino acids. Germline assignment: CDR1 SQVTM and CDR2 ANQGSEA. The CDR3 DNA is TGCAGCGTTGACTGGAGGGCCTCAGATACGCAGTATTTT. Translated, it gives CSVDWRASDTQYF.

In its sample, this clonotype was seen a few times. The chain couples TRBV29-1 to TRBJ2-3, with 8 positions matching TRBD2. The CDR3 runs to 17 residues. J was trimmed by 2 bases and V by 7 bases; bases with no gene match: 17. Looked up from germline, CDR1 is SQVTM and CDR2 is ANQGSEA. Here the CDR3 DNA reads TGCAGCGCCTCTGGCGCTTGGGCGGGAGGACCCACAGATACGCAGTATTTT. Translation: CSASGAWAGGPTDTQYF.

This clonotype has only one observation. With a much larger clone just one base away, this may be a read error. The chain recombines TRBV10-3 with TRBJ1-1; 7 nucleotides line up with TRBD1. The V gene's germline CDR1 is ENHRY and CDR2 SYGVKD. The CDR3 covers 14 residues. CDR3 in DNA: TGTGCCATCAGTAACAGGGGCGGTGACACTGAAACTTTCTTT. This codes for CAISNRGGDTETFF.

The CDR3: CASSSSLQGKLFF. In DNA form, the CDR3 reads TGTGCCAGCAGTTCCTCGTTACAGGGGAAACTGTTTTTT. The chain carries TRBV6-5 and TRBJ1-4; 7 bases agree with TRBD1. V dropped 4 bases and J dropped 11; count of bases not matched to a gene: 7. This CDR3 region has 13 residues. In germline, CDR1 is MNHEY, CDR2 SVGAGI.

Details on this clonotype: A junction end diverges from the germline sequence, so it may reflect a read error. V gene TRBV29-1 combines with J gene TRBJ1-6, with D unclear. The CDR3 length is 14 residues. From germline, CDR1 is SQVTM and CDR2 ANQGSEA. The CDR3 DNA reads as TGCAACGTTGTGAAGAAATCCGGGAATTCACCCCTCCAATTT. Amino acid sequence: CNVVKKSGNSPLQF.

Turning to this clonotype: A junction end diverges from the germline sequence, so it may reflect a read error. The rearrangement links TRBV11-2 to TRBJ2-3; D gene ambiguous. The CDR3 length is 14 residues. The germline V gene encodes CDR1 SGHAT and CDR2 FQNNGV. CDR3 sequence (DNA): TGTGCTAGCAGGCCACAAACTCACACAGATACGCAGTATTTT. Encoded protein: CASRPQTHTDTQYF.

The chain carries TRBV13 and TRBJ1-5, with a possible D match to TRBD1 (5 bases). The germline V and J ends were trimmed by 1 base and 7 bases, with 11 bases remaining between them. Germline V gives CDR1 PRHDT, CDR2 FYEKMQ (reference sequence). There are 14 residues in the CDR3. The CDR3 DNA reads as TGTGCCAGCAGCTTAGTAGGGGTGGGACAGCCCCAGCATTTT. Translating gives CASSLVGVGQPQHF.

This clonotype was picked up many times. The rearrangement joins TRBV29-1 to TRBJ1-1; no reliable D call. Germline CDR1 reads SQVTM; CDR2 reads ANQGSEA. V lost 7 bases and J lost 0, with 9 bases in between. The CDR3 spans 12 residues. This chain's CDR3 is CSAATLNTEAFF. Here the CDR3 DNA reads TGCAGCGCGGCCACTCTGAACACTGAAGCTTTCTTT.

As concerns this clonotype: A much larger clone is a single base away; this may be a read error. This chain uses TRBV6-5 with TRBJ2-3; 7 bases align to TRBD2. The CDR3 has 13 amino acids. The germline CDR1 and CDR2 sequences are MNHEY and SVGAGI. The CDR3 protein is CASSFSPGGTLYF. The CDR3 nucleotides are TGTGCCAGCAGTTTTTCGCCGGGGGGTACGCTGTATTTT.

The V call is TRBV6-6, the J call TRBJ1-1; D is ambiguous. V lost 5 bases to trimming and J lost 0 bases, with 7 bases between them. The germline CDR1 and CDR2 sequences are MNHNY and SVGAGI (reference sequence). The CDR3 is 13 amino acids. CDR3 coding DNA: TGTGCCAGCAGTCAAGACATGAACACTGAAGCTTTCTTT. Protein sequence: CASSQDMNTEAFF.

The CDR3 DNA follows: TGTTTCAGCAGCTTACGGGACTATGGCTACACCTTC. Translating it yields CFSSLRDYGYTF. The V call is TRBV11-3, the J call TRBJ1-2; D unresolved. In germline, CDR1 is SGHNT, CDR2 YENEEA. This CDR3 is 12 amino acids long.

This clonotype came up a few times. The chain joins TRBV6-1 to TRBJ2-1, with D possibly being TRBD1 or TRBD2 (5 bases each). V was trimmed by 6 bases and J by 10 bases, leaving 28 bases between them. CDR1 MNHNS and CDR2 SASEGT come from the germline V gene. The CDR3 totals 17 residues. In DNA form, the CDR3 reads TGTGCCAGCAGCTTACTTCCCGGGGCTGCCTGGGCCGAAGAGCAGTTCTTC. Residues: CASSLLPGAAWAEEQFF.

The chain joins TRBV12-3 or TRBV12-4 to TRBJ2-7; a weak D match, TRBD2 (5 bases). CDR3 length: 14 residues. Trimming stripped 6 bases from V and 2 bases from J, with 14 bases between. Here the CDR3 DNA reads TGTGCCAGCAGCTATATGGTGGGAGCCTACGAGCAGTACTTC. It specifies CASSYMVGAYEQYF.

This chain joins TRBV7-9 and TRBJ2-1, with 8 bases fitting TRBD2. The trim removed 1 base at V and 8 bases at J, leaving 13 bases unmatched. The germline CDR1 and CDR2 sequences are SEHNR and FQNEAQ (reference sequence). The CDR3 contains 17 residues. CDR3 sequence reads: CASSLEPPPGGYYEQFF. For the CDR3, the DNA is TGTGCCAGCAGCTTAGAGCCCCCCCCGGGAGGGTACTATGAGCAGTTCTTC. Looking up the rest from reference TRBV7-9 and TRBJ2-1 gives the full variable domain: DTGVSQNPRHKITKRGQNVTFRCDPISEHNRLYWYRQTLGQGPEFLTYFQNEAQLEKSRLLSDRFSAERPKGSFSTLEIQRTEQGDSAMYLCASSLEPPPGGYYEQFFGPGTRLTVL.

About this clonotype itself: A much larger clone differs from this one at a single base, so this may be a read error. A read error is likely, as this CDR3 ends without the conserved phenylalanine or tryptophan. The chain uses TRBV6-5 and TRBJ1-6; 8 bases fit TRBD1. The CDR3 has 14 amino acids. The junction had 7 bases not matched to a gene; V was cut back by 7 bases and J by 8 bases. CDR1 is MNHEY and CDR2 is SVGAGI in the germline V gene. CDR3 protein: CASNLRGHDSPLHI. DNA for the CDR3: TGTGCCAGCAATCTCAGGGGGCACGATTCACCCCTCCACATT.